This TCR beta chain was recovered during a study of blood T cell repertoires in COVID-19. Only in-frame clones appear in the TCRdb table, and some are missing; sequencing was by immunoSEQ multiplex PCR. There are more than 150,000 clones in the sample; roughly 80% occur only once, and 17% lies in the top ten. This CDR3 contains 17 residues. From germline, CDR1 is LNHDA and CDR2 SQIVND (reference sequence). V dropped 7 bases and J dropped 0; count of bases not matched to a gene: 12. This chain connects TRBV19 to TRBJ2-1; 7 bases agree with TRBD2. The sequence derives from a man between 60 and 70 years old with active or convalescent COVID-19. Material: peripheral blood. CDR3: CASIPHVGRVSYNEQFF. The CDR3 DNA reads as TGTGCCAGTATACCCCACGTTGGGAGGGTCTCCTACAATGAGCAGTTCTTC.